This entry features one TCR beta chain sequence. This clone appeared a few times. Its antigen specificity is not known. Per-base quality was not reported, and no clone a single base away is much larger than it. The sample comes from a study of siplizumab effects on memory and regulatory T cells (dated by TCRdb to between 2019 and 2020). For context, the study as a whole: The study examined how the anti-CD2 antibody siplizumab affects alloreactive T-cell subsets in allogeneic mixed lymphocyte reactions built from human PBMCs. The investigation overall reported the following: Among mappable alloreactive CD4+ clones, the Treg-derived fraction averaged around 70% with siplizumab versus 25% to 30% in control reactions. Whether proliferating Tregs from siplizumab cultures were suppressive was not functionally confirmed. Roughly 80-97% of proliferating CD4+ or CD8+ clones could not be assigned a naive or memory phenotype. Because sequences at frequencies below about 10^-5 were poorly captured, only a minor fraction of alloreactive clones could be mapped back to unstimulated subsets. Siplizumab significantly reduced the cumulative frequency of alloreactive sequences traceable to unstimulated CD4+ memory T cells. Compared with memory T cells, unstimulated naive T cells appeared more diverse, and naive cells seemed to make a substantial contribution to the alloresponse.

In three donor pairs, further sequencing was done on unstimulated CD8+ naive, CD4+ memory, CD8+ TEMRA, CD4+ naive and CD8+ effector memory subsets. TCRbeta CDR3 sequencing was performed on sorted unstimulated T cells and on proliferating T cells recovered from mixed lymphocyte reactions. Fresh whole blood from around 10 HLA-typed healthy donors was used as the source from which PBMCs were isolated. Receptor libraries were prepared by the immunoSEQ multiplex PCR assay. Each sample had 9 x 10^4 or so TCR templates assayed by the deep sequencing platform. Genomic DNA extracted from sorted T cells was used for TCRbeta CDR3 sequencing. The paper's data handling went like this. The R programming language was used for the clonal analysis of the TCRbeta CDR3 data. Unstimulated samples were compared with post-reaction CFSE-low samples to define alloreactive CD4+ and CD8+ clones. By matching sequences to the repertoires of sorted unstimulated Treg and non-Treg cells, each alloreactive CD4+ clone was assigned a regulatory or non-regulatory origin. TCRdb re-hosts the immuneACCESS table, in-frame sequences only. Its copies lack some clones; in the studies checked, an unresolved V gene accounts for under half of them, and the cause for the rest is not known. V and J calls and clone size are copied from that table; D and trimming were computed from the DNA. This sample gives about 6,500 clones in total; just over 60% of them show up just once. 14% to 15% of the sample comes from the top ten.

Inclusive of the bounding cysteine and phenylalanine, the CDR3 is 13 residues long. Only the CDR3 portion is preserved as DNA: 39 bases, with reading frame beginning at the first base. Trimming at the junction amounts to 2 bases on V and 9 bases on J, and the germline ends lie 12 bases apart. From a lookup of the germline V gene, CDR1 and CDR2 are SGHDT and YYEEEE. Rearrangement joined TRBV5-6 to TRBJ2-1; D gene: possibly TRBD1, on 7 matching bases. The receptor was isolated from a human donor in good health. What was sequenced was effector memory CD8+ T cells sorted from blood. Taken with the paper, the label for cell subset or site translates to: unstimulated CD8+ effector memory T cells. The CDR3 protein is CASSLSQGGEQFF. The nucleotide sequence is TGTGCCAGCAGCTTATCCCAGGGGGGTGAGCAGTTCTTC.